The present entry profiles one T cell receptor beta chain with its context. Sequencing used immunoSEQ multiplex PCR; TCRdb keeps in-frame clones, though not all of them. The sample gives tens of thousands of clones, approximately 87% of which show up once; approximately 3.1% is in the top ten. Individuals having autoimmune disease history or systemic immunosuppression were not enrolled. This specimen belongs to a study of OX40 agonist ivuxolimab in advanced cancers. Study-wide background: Every 2 weeks, patients got intravenous ivuxolimab at one of six dose levels (0.01-10 mg/kg).

V lost 0 bases, J lost 0 bases, and 7 bases lay in between. The CDR3 has 15 residues. Per the germline V gene, CDR1 is SGHNT and CDR2 is YENEEA. The source of this sequence is an adult with an advanced solid tumor such as melanoma, head and neck, liver or kidney cancer. The input for sequencing was CD4+ or CD8+ T cells sorted from blood, taken in a trial of the OX40 agonist ivuxolimab. The chain recombines TRBV11-3 with TRBJ2-3; D is unresolved. Written as DNA, the CDR3 is TGTGCCAGCAGCTTAGACAGGAGTAGCACAGATACGCAGTATTTT. Protein sequence: CASSLDRSSTDTQYF.